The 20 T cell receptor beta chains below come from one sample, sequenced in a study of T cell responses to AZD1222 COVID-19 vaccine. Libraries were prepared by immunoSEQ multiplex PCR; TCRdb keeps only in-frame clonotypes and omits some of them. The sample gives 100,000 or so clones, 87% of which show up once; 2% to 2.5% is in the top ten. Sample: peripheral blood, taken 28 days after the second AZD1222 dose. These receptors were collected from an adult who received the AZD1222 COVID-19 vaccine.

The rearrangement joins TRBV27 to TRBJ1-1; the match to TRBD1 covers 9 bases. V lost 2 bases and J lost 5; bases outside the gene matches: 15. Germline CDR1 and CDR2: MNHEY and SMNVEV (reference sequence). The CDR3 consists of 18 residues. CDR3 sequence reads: CASSLRYPGTGRGTEAFF. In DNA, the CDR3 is TGTGCCAGCAGTTTACGTTACCCCGGGACAGGGAGAGGTACTGAAGCTTTCTTT.

The CDR3 DNA reads as TGCAGCGCCCGACTAGCGGGAAGCTCCTACGAGCAGTACTTC. Translation: CSARLAGSSYEQYF. The chain recombines TRBV29-1 with TRBJ2-7, with 11 nucleotides matching TRBD2. V lost 7 bases to trimming and J lost 0 bases; unmatched junction nucleotides: 5. The germline V gene has CDR1 SQVTM and CDR2 ANQGSEA. This CDR3 comprises 14 residues.

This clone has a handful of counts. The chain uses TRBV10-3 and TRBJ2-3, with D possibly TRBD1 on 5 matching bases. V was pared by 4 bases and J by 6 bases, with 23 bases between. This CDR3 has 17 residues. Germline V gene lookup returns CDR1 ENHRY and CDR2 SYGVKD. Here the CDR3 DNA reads TGTGCCATCAGTGGAACGAGAACAGGATGGGGCGCGGATACGCAGTATTTT. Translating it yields CAISGTRTGWGADTQYF.

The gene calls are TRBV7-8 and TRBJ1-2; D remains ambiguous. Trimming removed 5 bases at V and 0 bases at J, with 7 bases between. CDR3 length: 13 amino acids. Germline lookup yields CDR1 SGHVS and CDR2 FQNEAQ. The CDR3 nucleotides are TGTGCCAGCAGCCCCAGAGCTAACTATGGCTACACCTTC. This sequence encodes CASSPRANYGYTF. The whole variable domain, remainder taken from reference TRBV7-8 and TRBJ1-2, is GAGVSQSPRYKVAKRGQDVALRCDPISGHVSLFWYQQALGQGPEFLTYFQNEAQLDKSGLPSDRFFAERPEGSVSTLKIQRTQQEDSAVYLCASSPRANYGYTFGSGTRLTVV.

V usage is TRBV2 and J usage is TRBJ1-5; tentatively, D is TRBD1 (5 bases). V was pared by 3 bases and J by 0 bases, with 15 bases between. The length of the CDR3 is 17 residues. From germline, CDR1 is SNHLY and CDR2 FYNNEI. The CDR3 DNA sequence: TGTGCCAGCAGTGACAGGGACCCTCGTTATAGCAATCAGCCCCAGCATTTT. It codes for CASSDRDPRYSNQPQHF.

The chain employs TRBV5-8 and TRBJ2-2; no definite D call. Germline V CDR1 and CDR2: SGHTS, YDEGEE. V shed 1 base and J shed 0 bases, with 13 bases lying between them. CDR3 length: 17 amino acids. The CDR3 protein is CASSLFIGSTNTGELFF. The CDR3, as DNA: TGTGCCAGCAGCTTGTTCATCGGAAGCACGAACACCGGGGAGCTGTTTTTT.

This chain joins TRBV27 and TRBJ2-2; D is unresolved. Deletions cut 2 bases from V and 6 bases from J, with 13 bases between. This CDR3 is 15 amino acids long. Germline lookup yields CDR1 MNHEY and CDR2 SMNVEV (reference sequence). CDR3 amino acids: CASSLGSPSAGELFF. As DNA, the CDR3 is TGTGCCAGCAGTTTAGGGTCCCCGTCCGCCGGGGAGCTGTTTTTT.

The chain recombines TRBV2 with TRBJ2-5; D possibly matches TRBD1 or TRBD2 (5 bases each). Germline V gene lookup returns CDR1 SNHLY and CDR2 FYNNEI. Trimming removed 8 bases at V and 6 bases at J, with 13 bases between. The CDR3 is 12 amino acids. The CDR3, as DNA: TGTGCCAGCCTTGAGAGGGGAAAGACCCAGTACTTC. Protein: CASLERGKTQYF.

DNA of the CDR3: TGTGCCATCAGTGAAAGGGACGGTTGGGAAGGACTGTTTTTT. Translation gives CAISERDGWEGLFF. This chain connects TRBV10-3 to TRBJ1-4; possible D gene TRBD1, 5 bases. The V and J ends lost 3 bases and 13 bases respectively, with 18 bases between them. The CDR3 length is 14 residues. Looked up from germline, CDR1 is ENHRY and CDR2 is SYGVKD.

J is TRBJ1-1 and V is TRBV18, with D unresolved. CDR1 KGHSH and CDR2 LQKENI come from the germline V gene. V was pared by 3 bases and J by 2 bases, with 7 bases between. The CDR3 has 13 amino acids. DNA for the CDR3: TGTGCCAGCTCACCTAACACCAACACTGAAGCTTTCTTT. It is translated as CASSPNTNTEAFF.

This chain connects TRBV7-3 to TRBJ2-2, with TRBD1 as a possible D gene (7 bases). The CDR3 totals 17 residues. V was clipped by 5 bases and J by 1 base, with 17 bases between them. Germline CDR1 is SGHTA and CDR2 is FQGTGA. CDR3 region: CASSPFRGVGNTGELFF. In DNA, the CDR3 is TGTGCCAGCAGCCCATTCAGGGGGGTAGGGAACACCGGGGAGCTGTTTTTT.

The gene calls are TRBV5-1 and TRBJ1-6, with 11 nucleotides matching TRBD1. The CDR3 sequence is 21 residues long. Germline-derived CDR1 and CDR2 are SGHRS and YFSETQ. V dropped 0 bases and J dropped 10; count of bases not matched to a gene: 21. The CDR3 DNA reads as TGCGCCAGCAGCTTGGTGAGGCCGCCCATGGACAGGGGGCTATTTGGATCACCCCTCCACTTT. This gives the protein CASSLVRPPMDRGLFGSPLHF.

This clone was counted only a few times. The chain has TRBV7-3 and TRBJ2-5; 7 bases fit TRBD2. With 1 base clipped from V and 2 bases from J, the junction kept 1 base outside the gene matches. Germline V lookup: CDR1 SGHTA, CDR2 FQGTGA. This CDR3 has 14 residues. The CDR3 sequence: CASSLIGGQETQYF. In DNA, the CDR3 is TGTGCCAGCAGCTTAATCGGGGGGCAAGAGACCCAGTACTTC. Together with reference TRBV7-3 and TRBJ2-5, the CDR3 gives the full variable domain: GAGVSQTPSNKVTEKGKYVELRCDPISGHTALYWYRQSLGQGPEFLIYFQGTGAADDSGLPNDRFFAVRPEGSVSTLKIQRTERGDSAVYLCASSLIGGQETQYFGPGTRLLVL.

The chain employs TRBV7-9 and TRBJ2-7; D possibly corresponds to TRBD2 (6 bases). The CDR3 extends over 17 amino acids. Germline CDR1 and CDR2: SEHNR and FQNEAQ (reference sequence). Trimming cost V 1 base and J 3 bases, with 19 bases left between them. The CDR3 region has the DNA TGTGCCAGCAGCTTAGGACGGGTCGGGAGAAATGACTACGAGCAGTACTTC. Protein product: CASSLGRVGRNDYEQYF.

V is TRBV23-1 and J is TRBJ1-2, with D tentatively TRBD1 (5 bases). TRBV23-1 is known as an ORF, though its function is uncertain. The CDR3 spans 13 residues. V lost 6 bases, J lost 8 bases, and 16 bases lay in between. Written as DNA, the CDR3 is TGCGCCAGCAGCCAGGGACTACCTTGGGGCTACACCTTC. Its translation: CASSQGLPWGYTF.

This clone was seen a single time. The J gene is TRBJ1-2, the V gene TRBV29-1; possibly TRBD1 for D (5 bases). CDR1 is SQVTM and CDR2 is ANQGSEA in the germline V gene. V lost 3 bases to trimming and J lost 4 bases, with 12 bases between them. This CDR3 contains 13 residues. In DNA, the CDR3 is TGCAGCGTTGATTTGAGGGGACTCTATGGCTACACCTTC. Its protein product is CSVDLRGLYGYTF. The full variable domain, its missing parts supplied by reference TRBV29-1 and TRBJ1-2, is SAVISQKPSRDICQRGTSLTIQCQVDSQVTMMFWYRQQPGQSLTLIATANQGSEATYESGFVIDKFPISRPNLTFSTLTVSNMSPEDSSIYLCSVDLRGLYGYTFGSGTRLTVV.

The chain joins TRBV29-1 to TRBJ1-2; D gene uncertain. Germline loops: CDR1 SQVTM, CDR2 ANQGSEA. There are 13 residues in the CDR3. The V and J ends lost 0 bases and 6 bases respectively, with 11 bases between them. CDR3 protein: CSVEDLPVNGYTF. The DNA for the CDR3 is TGCAGCGTTGAAGATCTTCCGGTGAATGGCTACACCTTC.

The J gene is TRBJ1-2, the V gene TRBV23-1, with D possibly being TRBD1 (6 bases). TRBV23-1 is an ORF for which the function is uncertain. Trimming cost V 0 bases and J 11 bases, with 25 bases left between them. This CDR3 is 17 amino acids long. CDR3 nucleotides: TGCGCCAGCAGTCAATCGTCCGGGCGCAGGGGCGAGACTCTGTACACCTTC. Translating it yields CASSQSSGRRGETLYTF.

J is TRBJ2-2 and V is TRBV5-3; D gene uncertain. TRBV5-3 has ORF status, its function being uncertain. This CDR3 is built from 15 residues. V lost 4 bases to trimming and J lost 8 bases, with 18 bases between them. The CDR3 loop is CARSTDTPSWGELFF. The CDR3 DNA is TGTGCCAGAAGCACCGACACACCTTCGTGGGGGGAGCTGTTTTTT.

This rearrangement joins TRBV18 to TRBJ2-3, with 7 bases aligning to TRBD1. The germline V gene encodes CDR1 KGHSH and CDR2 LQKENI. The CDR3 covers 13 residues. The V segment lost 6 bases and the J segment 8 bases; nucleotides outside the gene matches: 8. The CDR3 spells CASSRQGEGTQYF. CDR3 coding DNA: TGTGCCAGCTCGAGACAGGGCGAGGGTACGCAGTATTTT.